This T cell receptor (beta chain) was retrieved from a study of cytomegalovirus exposure and HLA in healthy donors. The CDR3 spans 15 residues. Germline V CDR1 and CDR2: SGHTA, FQGNSA. Trimming left V 6 bases short and J 0 bases short, with 11 bases between. The primer mix had 60 Vbeta and 13 Jbeta primers. Methods used by the authors: An analysis that came later counted 80 million or so unique TCR beta chains, roughly 11 million shared. The method was immunoSEQ multiplex PCR; TCRdb's version includes in-frame clones alone and lacks a portion of them. V and J calls plus clone size are reproduced from that table; the DNA served to infer D and trimming. The sample has roughly 76,000 clones, roughly 85% seen once. General study points: CMV serostatus was the sole immune exposure data available.

As for this clone: Its antigen is unidentified.

The source material was PBMCs. The chain employs TRBV7-2 and TRBJ2-2, with D perhaps matching TRBD1 (5 bases). The sequence came from a man aged 25-45 years in good health and CMV-seronegative. The CDR3 sequence: CASRDSYANTGELFF. DNA of the CDR3: TGTGCCAGCAGAGACAGCTACGCGAACACCGGGGAGCTGTTTTTT.